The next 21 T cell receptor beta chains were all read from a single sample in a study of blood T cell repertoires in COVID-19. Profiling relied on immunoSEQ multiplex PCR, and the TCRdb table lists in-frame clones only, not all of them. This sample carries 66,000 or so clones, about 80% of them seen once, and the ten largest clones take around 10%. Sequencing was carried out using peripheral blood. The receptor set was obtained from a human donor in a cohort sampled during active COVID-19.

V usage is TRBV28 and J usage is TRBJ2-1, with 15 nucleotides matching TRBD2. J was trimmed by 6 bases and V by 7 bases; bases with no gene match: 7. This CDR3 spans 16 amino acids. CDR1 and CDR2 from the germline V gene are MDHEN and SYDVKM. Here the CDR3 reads CASNRVGLAGGNEQFF. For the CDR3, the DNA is TGTGCCAGCAACCGAGTGGGACTAGCGGGAGGCAATGAGCAGTTCTTC.

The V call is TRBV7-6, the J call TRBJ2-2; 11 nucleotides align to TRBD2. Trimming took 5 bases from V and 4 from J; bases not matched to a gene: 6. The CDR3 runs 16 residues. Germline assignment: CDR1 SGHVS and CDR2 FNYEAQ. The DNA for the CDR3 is TGTGCCAGCAGCCCACGAACTAGCGGGAGCACCGGGGAGCTGTTTTTT. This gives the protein CASSPRTSGSTGELFF.

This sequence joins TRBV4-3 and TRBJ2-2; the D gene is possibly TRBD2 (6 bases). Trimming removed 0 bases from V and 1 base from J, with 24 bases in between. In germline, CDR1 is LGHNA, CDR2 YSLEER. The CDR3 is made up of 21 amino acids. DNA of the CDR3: TGCGCCAGCAGCCAAGAATTGCTTAGTCGGGAGCCGTTTTGGAACACCGGGGAGCTGTTTTTT. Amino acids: CASSQELLSREPFWNTGELFF.

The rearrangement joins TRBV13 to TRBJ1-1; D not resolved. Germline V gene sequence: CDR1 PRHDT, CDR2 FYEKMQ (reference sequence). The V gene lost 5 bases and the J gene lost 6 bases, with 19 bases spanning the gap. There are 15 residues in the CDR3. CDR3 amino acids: CASSVPGRGRPEAFF. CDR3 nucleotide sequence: TGTGCCAGCAGCGTCCCCGGGAGAGGTCGGCCTGAAGCTTTCTTT.

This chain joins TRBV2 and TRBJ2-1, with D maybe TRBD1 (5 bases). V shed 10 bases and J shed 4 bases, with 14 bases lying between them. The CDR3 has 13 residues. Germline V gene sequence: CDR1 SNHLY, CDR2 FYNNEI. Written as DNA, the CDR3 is TGTGCCAACTCCAAGCAGGGATACAATGAGCAGTTCTTC. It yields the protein CANSKQGYNEQFF.

The CDR3 DNA reads as TGTGCCAGCACCTCCGGTGGACAGGGTCGGACCGGGGAGCTGTTTTTT. This encodes CASTSGGQGRTGELFF. This chain connects TRBV28 to TRBJ2-2; 8 bases agree with TRBD1. Germline V gene lookup returns CDR1 MDHEN and CDR2 SYDVKM. V lost 7 bases, J lost 5 bases, and 12 bases stayed unmatched. CDR3 length: 16 residues.

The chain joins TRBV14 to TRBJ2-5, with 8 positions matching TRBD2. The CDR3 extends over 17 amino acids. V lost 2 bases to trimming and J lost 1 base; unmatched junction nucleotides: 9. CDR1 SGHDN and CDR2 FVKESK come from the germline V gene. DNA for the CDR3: TGTGCCAGCAGCCAACTAGTCACCGGGACTAGCCAAGAGACCCAGTACTTC. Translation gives CASSQLVTGTSQETQYF.

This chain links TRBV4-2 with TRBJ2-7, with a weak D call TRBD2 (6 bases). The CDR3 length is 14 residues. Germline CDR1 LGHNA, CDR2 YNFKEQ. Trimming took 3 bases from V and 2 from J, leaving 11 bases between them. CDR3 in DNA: TGTGCCAGCAGCCATCCCGGACTACCCTACGAGCAGTACTTC. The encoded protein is CASSHPGLPYEQYF.

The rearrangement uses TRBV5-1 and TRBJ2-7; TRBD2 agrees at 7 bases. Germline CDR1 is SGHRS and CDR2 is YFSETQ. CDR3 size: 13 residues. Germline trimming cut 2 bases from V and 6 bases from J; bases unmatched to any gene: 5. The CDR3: CASSFGGSSEQYF. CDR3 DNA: TGCGCCAGCAGCTTCGGCGGGAGTAGCGAGCAGTACTTC.

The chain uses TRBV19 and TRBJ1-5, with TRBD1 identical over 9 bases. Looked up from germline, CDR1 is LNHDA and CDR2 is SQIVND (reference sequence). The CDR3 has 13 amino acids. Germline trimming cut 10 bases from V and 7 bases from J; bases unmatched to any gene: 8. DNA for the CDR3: TGTGCCACCGAGGACAGGGGATTCCAGCCCCAGCATTTT. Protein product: CATEDRGFQPQHF.

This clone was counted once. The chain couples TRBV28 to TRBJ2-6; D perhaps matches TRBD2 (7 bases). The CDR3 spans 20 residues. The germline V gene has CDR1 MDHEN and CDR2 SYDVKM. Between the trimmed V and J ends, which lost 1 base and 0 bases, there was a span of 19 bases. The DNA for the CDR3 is TGTGCCAGCAGTTTATTCACGGGGGGCGGTAAGATCTCTGGGGCCAACGTCCTGACTTTC. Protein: CASSLFTGGGKISGANVLTF.

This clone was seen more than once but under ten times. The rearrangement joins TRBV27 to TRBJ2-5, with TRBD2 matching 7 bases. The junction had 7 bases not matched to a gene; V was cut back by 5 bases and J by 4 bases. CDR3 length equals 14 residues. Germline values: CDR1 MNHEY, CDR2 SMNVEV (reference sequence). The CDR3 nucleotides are TGTGCCAGCAGTCCTGGGGGGAGGGGAGAGACCCAGTACTTC. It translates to CASSPGGRGETQYF.

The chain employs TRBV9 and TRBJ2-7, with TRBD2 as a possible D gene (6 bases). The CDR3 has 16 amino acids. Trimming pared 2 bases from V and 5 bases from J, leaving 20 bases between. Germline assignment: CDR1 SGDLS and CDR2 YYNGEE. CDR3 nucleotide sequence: TGTGCCAGCAGCGTCCACGGGACTCCGCTTTCCGACGAGCAGTACTTC. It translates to CASSVHGTPLSDEQYF.

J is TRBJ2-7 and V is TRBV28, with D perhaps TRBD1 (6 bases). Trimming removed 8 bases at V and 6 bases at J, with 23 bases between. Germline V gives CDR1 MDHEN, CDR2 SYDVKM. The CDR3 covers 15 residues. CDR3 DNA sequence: TGTGCCAGCCATCCCCACACGACAGGAAGCGGCGAGCAGTACTTC. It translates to CASHPHTTGSGEQYF. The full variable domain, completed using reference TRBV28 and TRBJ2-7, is DVKVTQSSRYLVKRTGEKVFLECVQDMDHENMFWYRQDPGLGLRLIYFSYDVKMKEKGDIPEGYSVSREKKERFSLILESASTNQTSMYLCASHPHTTGSGEQYFGPGTRLTVT.

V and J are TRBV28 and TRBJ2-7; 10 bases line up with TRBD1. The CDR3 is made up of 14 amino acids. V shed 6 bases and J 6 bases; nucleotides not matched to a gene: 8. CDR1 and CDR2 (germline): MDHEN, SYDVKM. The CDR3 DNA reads TGTGCCAGCAGGGACGGGACAGGGGTTCGCGAGCAGTACTTC. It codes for CASRDGTGVREQYF.

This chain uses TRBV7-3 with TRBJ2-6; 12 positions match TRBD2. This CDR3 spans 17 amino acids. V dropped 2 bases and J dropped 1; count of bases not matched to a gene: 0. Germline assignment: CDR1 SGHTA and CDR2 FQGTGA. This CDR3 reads CASSLLAGGSGANVLTF. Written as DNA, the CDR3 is TGTGCCAGCAGCTTACTAGCGGGAGGGTCTGGGGCCAACGTCCTGACTTTC.

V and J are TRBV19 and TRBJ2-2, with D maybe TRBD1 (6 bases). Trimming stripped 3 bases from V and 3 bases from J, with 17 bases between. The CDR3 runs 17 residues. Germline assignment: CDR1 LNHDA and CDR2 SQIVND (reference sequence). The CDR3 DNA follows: TGTGCCAGTAGTATTCTGGGACAAACCCCGGACACCGGGGAGCTGTTTTTT. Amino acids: CASSILGQTPDTGELFF. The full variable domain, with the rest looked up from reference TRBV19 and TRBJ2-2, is DGGITQSPKYLFRKEGQNVTLSCEQNLNHDAMYWYRQDPGQGLRLIYYSQIVNDFQKGDIAEGYSVSREKKESFPLTVTSAQKNPTAFYLCASSILGQTPDTGELFFGEGSRLTVL.

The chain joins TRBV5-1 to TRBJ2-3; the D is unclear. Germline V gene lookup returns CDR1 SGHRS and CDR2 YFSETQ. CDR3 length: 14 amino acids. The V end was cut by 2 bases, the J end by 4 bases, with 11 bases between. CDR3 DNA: TGCGCCAGCAGCTTTCGGGTCCAACCAGATACGCAGTATTTT. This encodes CASSFRVQPDTQYF.

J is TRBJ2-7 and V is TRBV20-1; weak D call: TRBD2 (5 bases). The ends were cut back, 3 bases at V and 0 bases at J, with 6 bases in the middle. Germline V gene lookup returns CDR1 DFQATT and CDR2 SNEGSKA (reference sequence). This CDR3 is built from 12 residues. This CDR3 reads CSASGSSYEQYF. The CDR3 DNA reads TGCAGTGCTAGTGGGAGCTCCTACGAGCAGTACTTC.

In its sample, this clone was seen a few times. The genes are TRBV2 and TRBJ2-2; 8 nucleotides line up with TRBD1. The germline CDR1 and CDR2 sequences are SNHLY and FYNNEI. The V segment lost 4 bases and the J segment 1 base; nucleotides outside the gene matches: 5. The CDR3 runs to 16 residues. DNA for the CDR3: TGTGCCAGCAGTGGCCGGGACAGGAGGAACACCGGGGAGCTGTTTTTT. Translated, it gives CASSGRDRRNTGELFF.

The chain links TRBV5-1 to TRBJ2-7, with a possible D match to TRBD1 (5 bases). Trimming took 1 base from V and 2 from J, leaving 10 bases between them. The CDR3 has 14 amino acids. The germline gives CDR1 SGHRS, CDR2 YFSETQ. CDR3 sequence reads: CASSLLSGTYEQYF. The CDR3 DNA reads TGCGCCAGCAGCTTGCTCTCAGGGACCTACGAGCAGTACTTC.